A selection of T cell receptor beta chains follows, all from one sample in a study of blood T cells in healthy people across ages. Via MiXCR, TCRdb re-called the 5' RACE reads, giving one row per CDR3 protein. The top ten clones hold 2% to 2.5% of a sample with 1.5 million to 2 million distinct CDR3 sequences, around half of them seen once. Material: blood. The source is a woman aged 40-49 years in good health. The conserved cysteine and the conserved F or W are not part of the CDR3 here. The order of the fields is CDR3 length, V gene, CDR3 protein.

17	TRBV7-2	ASSLASTSGGRYQETQY
9	TRBV7-8	ASSLVDSLH
12	TRBV27	ASRDQGIQTEAF
9	TRBV7-9	ASSPALKQF
12	TRBV5-1	ASSSGQENEKLF
13	TRBV2	ASSREQRGNQPQH
12	TRBV6-2/TRBV6-3	ASSVSGTTYEQY
14	TRBV2	ASANREGLSNQPQH
13	TRBV3-1	ASSPTGVRTDTQY
16	TRBV7-8	ASSLSYYEGSGNQPQH
10	TRBV7-2	ASTPGVYEQY
15	TRBV12-3/TRBV12-4	ASSLELGGGKSYEQY
9	TRBV7-9	ASGWGIEQF
16	TRBV4-3	ASSQDTTGGLLYSTQY
13	TRBV3-1	ASSRDLISTDTQY
9	TRBV29-1	SVDHPDTQY
13	TRBV7-9	ASSHTGTGPDTQY
15	TRBV4-2	ASSQVLGGEAKNIQY
12	TRBV20-1	SARLRQGDYGYT
17	TRBV18	ASSPRMGPGGSSTDTQY
15	TRBV3-1	ASSQRRSGGSYNEQF
12	TRBV9	ASSGTDREETQY
12	TRBV12-3/TRBV12-4	ASTVGARSYEQY
13	TRBV6-5	ASRGGPGGHEKPF
13	TRBV7-6	ASSPGQGLYNEQF
16	TRBV28	ASSMSGGLAGRRKTQY
12	TRBV5-1	ASSLGGPAGEQY
14	TRBV7-2	ASSRGGSGSTDTQY
13	TRBV25-1	ASSDPDRLNYGYT
12	TRBV20-1	SAPSGELPDTQY
12	TRBV7-3	ASSAQPGANVLT
13	TRBV28	ASSSGGQSNQPQH
13	TRBV12-3/TRBV12-4	ASSPGRWYQETQY
11	TRBV28	ASSLSDRATQY
9	TRBV24-1	ATGVYNEQF
10	TRBV6-2/TRBV6-3	AGGTGVYGYT
12	TRBV14	ASGAETPNTEAF
12	TRBV5-1	ASSWQGRAYEQY
13	TRBV27	ASSSPGQGGDGYT
11	TRBV6-6	ASSYSGSNGQY
14	TRBV12-3/TRBV12-4	ASSHRTSGPDNEQF
14	TRBV10-3	AISESVGLAGVVQF
16	TRBV7-3	ASSLRSRSLSSYNEQF
12	TRBV6-2/TRBV6-3	ASSGGLSTDTQY
13	TRBV11-3	ASSSGLAGEGEQF
11	TRBV12-3/TRBV12-4	ASRRRGRGGYT
16	TRBV28	ASSRRDPRFSGANVLT
12	TRBV25-1	ASSDPPAEAGYT
15	TRBV27	ASSLPLAGGLYNEQF
10	TRBV20-1	SALRGNQPQH
10	TRBV20-1	SATASYTEAF
14	TRBV4-2	ASSHTGGTGQETQY